The rows below give T cell receptor beta chains drawn from one sample of a study of blood T cell repertoires in COVID-19. The data were produced by immunoSEQ multiplex PCR, yet TCRdb's version contains in-frame clones alone and is incomplete. Of 100,000 to 150,000 clones listed, around nine tenths are singletons. The sequencing sample was made of peripheral blood. The receptors were sampled from a man aged 45-60 years with COVID-19, enrolled during active disease. CDR3s include the opening cysteine and the closing phenylalanine or tryptophan. A D gene is named only where the DNA matches it firmly. A row's size may be missing; if present it is once, few, many or a size class.

d_call,j_call,clone_size,v_call,cdr3_aa,cdr3_nt
TRBD2,TRBJ2-6,.,TRBV27,CASRELAGGAGANVLTF,TGTGCCAGCAGAGAACTAGCGGGAGGGGCTGGGGCCAACGTCCTGACTTTC
TRBD1,TRBJ2-1,once,TRBV24-1,CATSEGQGIYNEQFF,TGTGCCACCAGTGAAGGACAGGGAATCTACAATGAGCAGTTCTTC
TRBD2,TRBJ2-1,.,TRBV2,CASSDWASGNNEQFF,TGTGCCAGCAGTGACTGGGCTAGCGGCAACAATGAGCAGTTCTTC
.,TRBJ1-1,.,TRBV30,CAWTPGHSMNTEAFF,TGTGCCTGGACCCCGGGACACTCCATGAACACTGAAGCTTTCTTT
TRBD2,TRBJ2-7,.,TRBV11-2,CASSLELLAEVEQYF,TGTGCCAGCAGCTTAGAGCTTCTAGCGGAGGTCGAGCAGTACTTC
.,TRBJ1-5,.,TRBV19,CASTGIGNQPQHF,TGTGCCAGTACGGGTATAGGCAATCAGCCCCAGCATTTT
.,TRBJ2-1,once,TRBV19,CASRPSGITYNEQFF,TGTGCCAGTAGGCCCTCGGGGATTACCTACAATGAGCAGTTCTTC
TRBD1,TRBJ1-6,.,TRBV30,CAWSIYRDRDNSPLHF,TGTGCCTGGAGTATTTACCGGGACAGGGATAATTCACCCCTCCACTTT
.,TRBJ1-5,.,TRBV28,CASSFGRGSNQPQHF,TGTGCCAGCAGTTTTGGTCGGGGATCTAATCAGCCCCAGCATTTT
.,TRBJ1-6,.,TRBV30,CAWRETRNSPLHF,TGTGCCTGGAGGGAGACCCGAAATTCACCCCTCCACTTT
.,TRBJ1-6,once,TRBV12-3/TRBV12-4,CASSPSPDSPLHF,TGTGCCAGCAGCCCATCCCCAGATTCACCCCTCCACTTT
.,TRBJ2-5,.,TRBV28,CASSWRGATGETQYF,TGTGCCAGCAGTTGGAGGGGCGCCACTGGAGAGACCCAGTACTTC
TRBD2,TRBJ2-7,once,TRBV28,CASESSLSGRRYEQYF,TGTGCCAGCGAGTCATCTTTGAGCGGGAGGCGCTACGAGCAGTACTTC
TRBD1,TRBJ1-5,.,TRBV5-8,CASSLWGQGFLPGQPQHF,TGTGCCAGCAGCTTGTGGGGACAGGGATTTCTCCCAGGTCAGCCCCAGCATTTT
TRBD1,TRBJ1-1,.,TRBV6-2/TRBV6-3,CASSRPRTGSTEAFF,TGTGCCAGCAGTCGCCCCCGGACAGGGTCGACTGAAGCTTTCTTT
.,TRBJ1-2,.,TRBV5-1,CASSLGTVHTGYTF,TGCGCCAGCAGCTTGGGAACCGTCCACACAGGCTACACCTTC
.,TRBJ2-3,.,TRBV6-6,CASSYSNGDTQYF,TGTGCCAGCAGTTACTCGAACGGGGATACGCAGTATTTT
TRBD1,TRBJ2-1,.,TRBV7-3,CASSPSPDRGIYNEQFF,TGTGCCAGCAGCCCCAGCCCGGACAGGGGAATCTACAATGAGCAGTTCTTC
.,TRBJ2-1,.,TRBV28,CASSFKGRDFF,TGTGCCAGCAGTTTCAAGGGGCGAGACTTCTTC
.,TRBJ2-5,once,TRBV29-1,CSVEDEATRPQYF,TGCAGCGTTGAAGATGAGGCTACCCGACCCCAGTACTTC
TRBD1,TRBJ1-5,.,TRBV6-6,CASSYPGQGNQPQHF,TGTGCCAGCAGTTACCCGGGACAGGGCAATCAGCCCCAGCATTTT
.,TRBJ2-3,.,TRBV21-1,CATRRRLGDHGDTQYF,TGTGCCACCCGTCGTAGGCTCGGGGATCACGGAGATACGCAGTATTTT
.,TRBJ2-1,.,TRBV4-1,CASSQHGSSYNEQFF,TGCGCCAGCAGCCAACACGGGAGCTCCTACAATGAGCAGTTCTTC
TRBD2,TRBJ2-7,.,TRBV28,CASSFLAGTTYEQYF,TGTGCCAGCAGTTTCCTAGCGGGGACCACCTACGAGCAGTACTTC
.,TRBJ1-2,.,TRBV29-1,CSVVHRVVGGYTF,TGCAGCGTTGTTCACAGGGTGGTAGGTGGCTACACCTTC
.,TRBJ1-3,.,TRBV14,CASSHPRAEIRNTIYF,TGTGCCAGCAGCCACCCGAGGGCAGAGATTCGGAACACCATATATTTT
.,TRBJ1-1,.,TRBV25-1,CASSEFLNTEAFF,TGTGCCAGCAGTGAATTCTTGAACACTGAAGCTTTCTTT
.,TRBJ1-1,.,TRBV23-1,CASSLDLPGVNTEAFF,TGCGCCAGCAGTCTCGACCTCCCCGGGGTGAACACTGAAGCTTTCTTT
TRBD2,TRBJ2-3,.,TRBV11-3,CASSLGSGSTDTQYF,TGTGCCAGCAGCTTGGGTAGCGGGAGCACAGATACGCAGTATTTT
.,TRBJ2-3,.,TRBV7-2,CASSLQAKTADTQYF,TGTGCCAGCAGCCTGCAAGCGAAAACGGCAGATACGCAGTATTTT
.,TRBJ1-4,.,TRBV28,CASSLGGASNEKLFF,TGTGCCAGCAGTTTGGGGGGGGCTTCTAATGAAAAACTGTTTTTT
TRBD2,TRBJ2-2,.,TRBV6-4,CASSGPGLPNTGELFF,TGTGCCAGCAGTGGACCGGGACTACCGAACACCGGGGAGCTGTTTTTT
TRBD1,TRBJ2-5,.,TRBV18,CASSSGTGTGKTQYF,TGTGCCAGCTCATCCGGGACAGGGACGGGAAAGACCCAGTACTTC
.,TRBJ2-7,.,TRBV5-1,CASSSTSSAAYEQYF,TGCGCCAGCAGCTCCACTAGCTCAGCGGCCTACGAGCAGTACTTC
.,TRBJ2-5,once,TRBV27,CASSLLGASETQYF,TGTGCCAGCAGTTTATTGGGGGCGAGCGAGACCCAGTACTTC
.,TRBJ2-5,.,TRBV28,CASSLRQGLGEETQYF,TGTGCCAGCAGTTTACGGCAGGGGTTGGGAGAAGAGACCCAGTACTTC
TRBD2,TRBJ2-2,.,TRBV19,CASLPSGSVTGELFF,TGTGCCAGCCTCCCTAGCGGGAGTGTCACCGGGGAGCTGTTTTTT
.,TRBJ2-3,.,TRBV5-5,CASSLGGGGDTQYF,TGTGCCAGCAGCTTGGGGGGAGGTGGGGATACGCAGTATTTT
TRBD2,TRBJ2-2,.,TRBV19,CASSPTSGRWHTGELFF,TGTGCCAGTAGTCCAACTAGCGGGAGGTGGCACACCGGGGAGCTGTTTTTT
.,TRBJ1-4,.,TRBV27,CASRAPNEKLFF,TGTGCCAGCAGGGCACCTAATGAAAAACTGTTTTTT
TRBD1,TRBJ2-7,.,TRBV7-2,CASSSLSGTGDYEQYF,TGTGCCAGCAGCTCACTATCCGGGACAGGCGACTACGAGCAGTACTTC
TRBD2,TRBJ2-4,.,TRBV6-2/TRBV6-3,CASSPPLLAGPRSPKDIQYF,TGTGCCAGCAGTCCCCCCTTACTAGCGGGCCCCAGAAGCCCCAAGGACATTCAGTACTTC
.,TRBJ2-5,.,TRBV7-2,CASSSRWAGEQTQYF,TGTGCCAGCAGCTCGAGATGGGCAGGGGAACAGACCCAGTACTTC
.,TRBJ1-2,.,TRBV10-3,CAISDLGTGNPYGYTF,TGTGCCATCAGTGACCTGGGTACAGGGAATCCCTATGGCTACACCTTC
.,TRBJ2-1,.,TRBV11-2,CASSPQNEQFF,TGTGCCAGCAGCCCCCAGAATGAGCAGTTCTTC
.,TRBJ1-2,.,TRBV4-2,CASSQPREDGYTF,TGTGCCAGCAGCCAACCGCGGGAGGATGGCTACACCTTC
.,TRBJ2-5,.,TRBV5-1,CASSLAAGAEETQYF,TGCGCCAGCAGCTTGGCCGCGGGGGCGGAGGAGACCCAGTACTTC
.,TRBJ2-1,.,TRBV19,CASSIGALNEQFF,TGTGCCAGTAGTATTGGGGCTCTCAATGAGCAGTTCTTC
.,TRBJ2-7,few,TRBV6-5,CATLSNASSYEQYF,TGTGCCACCCTCTCCAATGCCAGCTCCTACGAGCAGTACTTC
TRBD2,TRBJ2-3,.,TRBV19,CASSLGLADTDTQYF,TGTGCCAGTAGTCTGGGACTAGCGGACACAGATACGCAGTATTTT
TRBD1,TRBJ1-5,.,TRBV30,CAWANTGANQPQHF,TGTGCCTGGGCTAATACAGGGGCCAATCAGCCCCAGCATTTT